The 4 T cell receptor beta chains below all came from one sample that was sequenced in a study of cytomegalovirus exposure and HLA in healthy donors. Use of 60 Vbeta and 13 Jbeta primers characterized the PCR. The method was immunoSEQ multiplex PCR; TCRdb's version includes in-frame clones alone and lacks a portion of them. Of 150,000 to 200,000 clones in the sample, approximately 72% were seen once. Sequencing input: PBMCs. The source is a human donor in good health.

This chain connects TRBV5-1 to TRBJ2-3; D not resolved. Trimming took off 0 bases at V and 0 bases at J, with 8 bases between the two ends. Germline CDR1 is SGHRS and CDR2 is YFSETQ. The CDR3 totals 15 residues. In DNA, the CDR3 is TGCGCCAGCAGCTTGGTGGCGACTAGCACAGATACGCAGTATTTT. This encodes CASSLVATSTDTQYF.

This clone was seen a single time. The chain couples TRBV7-3 to TRBJ1-5; possible D gene TRBD1, 6 bases. Looked up from germline, CDR1 is SGHTA and CDR2 is FQGTGA. Trimming stripped 3 bases from V and 2 bases from J, with 11 bases between. The CDR3 extends over 15 amino acids. CDR3: CASSLARGGNQPQHF. CDR3 sequence (DNA): TGTGCCAGCAGCTTGGCCAGGGGAGGCAATCAGCCCCAGCATTTT.

The chain recombines TRBV5-4 with TRBJ1-4; TRBD1 aligns across 10 bases. J was trimmed by 5 bases and V by 4 bases; bases with no gene match: 5. Per germline, CDR1 SGHNT and CDR2 YYREEE (reference sequence). CDR3 length equals 15 residues. The CDR3 DNA reads as TGTGCCAGCAGCCCAGACAGGGGGCACAATGAAAAACTGTTTTTT. Its translation: CASSPDRGHNEKLFF.

This chain uses TRBV21-1 with TRBJ2-7; the table assigns TRBD2, which was not confirmed against the DNA. TRBV21-1 is designated a pseudogene. CDR3 length: 15 amino acids. The CDR3 region has the DNA TGTGCCAGCAGCAAAATGAATTCTACCTCCTACGAGCAGTACTTC. It specifies CASSKMNSTSYEQYF.